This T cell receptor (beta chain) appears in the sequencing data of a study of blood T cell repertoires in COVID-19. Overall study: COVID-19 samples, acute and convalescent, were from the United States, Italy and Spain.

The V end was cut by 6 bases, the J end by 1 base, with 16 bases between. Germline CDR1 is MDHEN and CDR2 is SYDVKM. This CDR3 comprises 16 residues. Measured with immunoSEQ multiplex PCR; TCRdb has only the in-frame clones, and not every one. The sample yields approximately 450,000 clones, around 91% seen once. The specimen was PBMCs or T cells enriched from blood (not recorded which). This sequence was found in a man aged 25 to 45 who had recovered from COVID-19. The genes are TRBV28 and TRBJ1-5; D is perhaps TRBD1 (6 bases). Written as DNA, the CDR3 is TGTGCCAGCAGAGCGGGGGGACAATGGAGCAATCAGCCCCAGCATTTT. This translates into CASRAGGQWSNQPQHF.